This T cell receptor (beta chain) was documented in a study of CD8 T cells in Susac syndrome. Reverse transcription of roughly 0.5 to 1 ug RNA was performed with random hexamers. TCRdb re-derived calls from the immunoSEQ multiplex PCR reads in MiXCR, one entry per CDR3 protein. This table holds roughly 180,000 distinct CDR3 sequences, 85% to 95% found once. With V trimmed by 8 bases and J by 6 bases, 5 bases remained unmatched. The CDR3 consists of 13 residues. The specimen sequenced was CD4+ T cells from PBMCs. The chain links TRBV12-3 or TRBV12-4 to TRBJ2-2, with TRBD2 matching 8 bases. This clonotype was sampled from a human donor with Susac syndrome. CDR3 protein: CASRRGGAGELFF. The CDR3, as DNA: TGTGCCAGCCGACGGGGGGGCGCCGGGGAGCTGTTTTTT.